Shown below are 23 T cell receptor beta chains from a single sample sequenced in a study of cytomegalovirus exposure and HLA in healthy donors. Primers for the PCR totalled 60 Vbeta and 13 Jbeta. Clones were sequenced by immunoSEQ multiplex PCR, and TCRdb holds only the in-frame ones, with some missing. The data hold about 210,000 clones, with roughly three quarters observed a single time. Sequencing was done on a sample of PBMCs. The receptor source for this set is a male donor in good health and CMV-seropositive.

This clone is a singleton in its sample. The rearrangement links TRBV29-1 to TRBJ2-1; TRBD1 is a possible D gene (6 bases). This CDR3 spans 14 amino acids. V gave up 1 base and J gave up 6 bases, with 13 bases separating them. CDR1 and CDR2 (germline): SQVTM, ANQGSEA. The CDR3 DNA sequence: TGCAGCGTTGAAGTAGCCGGGACAATCAATGAGCAGTTCTTC. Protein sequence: CSVEVAGTINEQFF.

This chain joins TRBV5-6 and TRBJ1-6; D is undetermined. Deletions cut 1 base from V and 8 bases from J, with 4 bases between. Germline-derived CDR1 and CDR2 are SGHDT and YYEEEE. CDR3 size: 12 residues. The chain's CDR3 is CASSLRDSPLHF. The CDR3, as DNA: TGTGCCAGCAGCTTGCGGGATTCACCCCTCCACTTT.

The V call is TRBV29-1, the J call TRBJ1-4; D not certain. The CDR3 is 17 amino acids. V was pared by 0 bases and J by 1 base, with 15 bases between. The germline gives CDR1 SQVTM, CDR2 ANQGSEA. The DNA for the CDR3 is TGCAGCGTTGAAGATCCCGTGGCGGAGGAAACTAATGAAAAACTGTTTTTT. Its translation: CSVEDPVAEETNEKLFF.

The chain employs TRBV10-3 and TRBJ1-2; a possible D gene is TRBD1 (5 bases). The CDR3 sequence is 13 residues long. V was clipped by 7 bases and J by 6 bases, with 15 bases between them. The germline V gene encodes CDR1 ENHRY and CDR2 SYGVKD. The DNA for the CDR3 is TGTGCCATCACTGTCAGGGTTGAAGATGGCTACACCTTC. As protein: CAITVRVEDGYTF.

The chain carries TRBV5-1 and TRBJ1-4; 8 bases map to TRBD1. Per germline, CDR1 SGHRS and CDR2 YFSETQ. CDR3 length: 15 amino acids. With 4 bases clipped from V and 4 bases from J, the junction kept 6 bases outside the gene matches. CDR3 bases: TGCGCCAGCAGCCTAAGGACAGGGAATAATGAAAAACTGTTTTTT. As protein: CASSLRTGNNEKLFF. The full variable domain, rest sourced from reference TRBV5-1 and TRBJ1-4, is KAGVTQTPRYLIKTRGQQVTLSCSPISGHRSVSWYQQTPGQGLQFLFEYFSETQRNKGNFPGRFSGRQFSNSRSEMNVSTLELGDSALYLCASSLRTGNNEKLFFGSGTQLSVL.

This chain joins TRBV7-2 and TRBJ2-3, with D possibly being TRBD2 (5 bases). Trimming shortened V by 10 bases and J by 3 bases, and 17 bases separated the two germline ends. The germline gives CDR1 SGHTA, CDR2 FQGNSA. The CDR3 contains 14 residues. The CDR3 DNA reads TGTGCCACCCCCGGGGAGCGGCTTACAGATACGCAGTATTTT. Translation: CATPGERLTDTQYF.

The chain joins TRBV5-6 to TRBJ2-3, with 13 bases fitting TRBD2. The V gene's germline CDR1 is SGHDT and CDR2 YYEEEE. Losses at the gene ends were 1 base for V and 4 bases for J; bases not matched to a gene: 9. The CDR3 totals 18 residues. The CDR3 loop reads CASSLWALTSGRADTQYF. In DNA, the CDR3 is TGTGCCAGCAGCTTGTGGGCACTTACTAGCGGGAGGGCAGATACGCAGTATTTT.

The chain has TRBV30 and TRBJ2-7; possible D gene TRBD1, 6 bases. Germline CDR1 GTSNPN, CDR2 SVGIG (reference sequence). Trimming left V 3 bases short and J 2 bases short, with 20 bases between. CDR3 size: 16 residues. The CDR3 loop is CAWRPEPGTTAYEQYF. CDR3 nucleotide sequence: TGTGCCTGGAGACCGGAACCCGGGACAACCGCCTACGAGCAGTACTTC.

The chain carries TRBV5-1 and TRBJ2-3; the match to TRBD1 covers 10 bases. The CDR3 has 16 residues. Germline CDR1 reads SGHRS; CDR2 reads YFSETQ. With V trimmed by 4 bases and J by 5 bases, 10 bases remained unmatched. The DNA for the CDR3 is TGCGCCAGCAGCATAGGGGGACAGGGGAGAGGAGATACGCAGTATTTT. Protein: CASSIGGQGRGDTQYF. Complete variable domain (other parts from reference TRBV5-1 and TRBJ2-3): KAGVTQTPRYLIKTRGQQVTLSCSPISGHRSVSWYQQTPGQGLQFLFEYFSETQRNKGNFPGRFSGRQFSNSRSEMNVSTLELGDSALYLCASSIGGQGRGDTQYFGPGTRLTVL.

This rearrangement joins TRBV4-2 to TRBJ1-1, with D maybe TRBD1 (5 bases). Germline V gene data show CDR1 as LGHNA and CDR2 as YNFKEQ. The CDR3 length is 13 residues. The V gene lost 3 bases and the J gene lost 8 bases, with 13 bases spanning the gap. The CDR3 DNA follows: TGTGCCAGCAGCCATACCCCAGGGTTAGAAGCTTTCTTT. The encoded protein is CASSHTPGLEAFF.

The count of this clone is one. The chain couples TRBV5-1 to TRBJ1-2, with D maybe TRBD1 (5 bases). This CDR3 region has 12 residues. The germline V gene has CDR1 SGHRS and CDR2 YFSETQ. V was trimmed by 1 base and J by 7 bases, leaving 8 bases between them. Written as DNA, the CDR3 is TGCGCCAGCAGCTTGCCAGGGATTGGCTACACCTTC. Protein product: CASSLPGIGYTF.

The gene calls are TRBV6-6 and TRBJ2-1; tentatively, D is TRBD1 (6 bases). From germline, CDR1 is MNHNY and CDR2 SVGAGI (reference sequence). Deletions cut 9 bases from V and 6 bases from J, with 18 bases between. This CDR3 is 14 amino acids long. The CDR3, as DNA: TGTGCCAGTAGGGGGTGGATGGAGTTCAATGAGCAGTTCTTC. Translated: CASRGWMEFNEQFF.

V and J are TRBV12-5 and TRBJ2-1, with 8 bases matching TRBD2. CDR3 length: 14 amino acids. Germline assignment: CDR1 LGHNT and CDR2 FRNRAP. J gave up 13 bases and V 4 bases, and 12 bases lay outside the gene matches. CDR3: CASGSFGSGAHQFF. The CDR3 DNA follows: TGTGCTAGTGGTTCCTTTGGTAGCGGGGCTCACCAGTTCTTC. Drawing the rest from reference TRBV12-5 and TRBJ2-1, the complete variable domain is DARVTQTPRHKVTEMGQEVTMRCQPILGHNTVFWYRQTMMQGLELLAYFRNRAPLDDSGMPKDRFSAEMPDATLATLKIQPSEPRDSAVYFCASGSFGSGAHQFFGPGTRLTVL.

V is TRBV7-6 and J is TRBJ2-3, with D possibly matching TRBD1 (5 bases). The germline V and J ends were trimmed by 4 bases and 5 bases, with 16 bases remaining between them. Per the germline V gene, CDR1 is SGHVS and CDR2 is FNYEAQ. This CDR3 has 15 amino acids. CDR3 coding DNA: TGTGCCAGCAGCTCTCCAGGGAATTCGGAAGATACGCAGTATTTT. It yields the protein CASSSPGNSEDTQYF.

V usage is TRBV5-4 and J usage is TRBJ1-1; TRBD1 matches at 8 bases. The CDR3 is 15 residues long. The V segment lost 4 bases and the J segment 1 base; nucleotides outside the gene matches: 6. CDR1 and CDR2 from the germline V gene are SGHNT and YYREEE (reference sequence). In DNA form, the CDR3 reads TGTGCCAGCAGCGCCTCTGACAGGGGGAACACTGAAGCTTTCTTT. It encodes CASSASDRGNTEAFF. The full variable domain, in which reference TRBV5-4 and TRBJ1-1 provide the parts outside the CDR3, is ETGVTQSPTHLIKTRGQQVTLRCSSQSGHNTVSWYQQALGQGPQFIFQYYREEENGRGNFPPRFSGLQFPNYSSELNVNALELDDSALYLCASSASDRGNTEAFFGQGTRLTVV.

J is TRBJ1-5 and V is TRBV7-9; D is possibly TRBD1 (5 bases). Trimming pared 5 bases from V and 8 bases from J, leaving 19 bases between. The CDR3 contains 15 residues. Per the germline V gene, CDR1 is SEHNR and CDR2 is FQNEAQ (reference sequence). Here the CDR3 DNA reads TGTGCCAGCAGCCTTAGCGGCGGGGGAAGTAAGCCCCAGCATTTT. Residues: CASSLSGGGSKPQHF. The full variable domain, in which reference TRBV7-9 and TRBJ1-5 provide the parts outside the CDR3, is DTGVSQNPRHKITKRGQNVTFRCDPISEHNRLYWYRQTLGQGPEFLTYFQNEAQLEKSRLLSDRFSAERPKGSFSTLEIQRTEQGDSAMYLCASSLSGGGSKPQHFGDGTRLSIL.

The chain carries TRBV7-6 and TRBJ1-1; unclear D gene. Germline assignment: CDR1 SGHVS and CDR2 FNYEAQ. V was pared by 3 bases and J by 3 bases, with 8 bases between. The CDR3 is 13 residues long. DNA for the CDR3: TGTGCCAGCAGCTTTGAGGGTCACACTGAAGCTTTCTTT. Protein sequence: CASSFEGHTEAFF.

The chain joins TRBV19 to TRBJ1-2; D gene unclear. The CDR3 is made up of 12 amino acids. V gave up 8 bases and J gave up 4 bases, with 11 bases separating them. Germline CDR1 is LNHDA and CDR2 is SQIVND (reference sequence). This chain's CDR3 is CASYWAGYGYTF. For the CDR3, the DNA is TGTGCCAGTTATTGGGCCGGCTATGGCTACACCTTC.

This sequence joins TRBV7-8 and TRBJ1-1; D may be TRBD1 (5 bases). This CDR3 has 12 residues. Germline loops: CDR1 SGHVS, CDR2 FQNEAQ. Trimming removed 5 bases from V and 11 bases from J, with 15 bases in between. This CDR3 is CASSIKESGAFF. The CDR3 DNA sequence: TGTGCCAGCAGCATAAAGGAGTCAGGGGCTTTCTTT.

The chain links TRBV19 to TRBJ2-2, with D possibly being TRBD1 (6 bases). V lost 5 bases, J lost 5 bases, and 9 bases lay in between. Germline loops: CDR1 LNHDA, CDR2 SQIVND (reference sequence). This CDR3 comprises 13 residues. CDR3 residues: CASSPQGTGELFF. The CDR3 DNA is TGTGCCAGTAGTCCACAGGGTACCGGGGAGCTGTTTTTT.

CDR3 protein: CASSLSTYNTGELFF. In DNA, the CDR3 is TGTGCCAGCAGCTTAAGTACATATAACACCGGGGAGCTGTTTTTT. This chain connects TRBV7-3 to TRBJ2-2; D remains unclear. The ends were cut back, 1 base at V and 2 bases at J, with 8 bases in the middle. Germline V gene lookup returns CDR1 SGHTA and CDR2 FQGTGA. The CDR3 consists of 15 residues. The full variable domain, its missing parts supplied by reference TRBV7-3 and TRBJ2-2, is GAGVSQTPSNKVTEKGKYVELRCDPISGHTALYWYRQSLGQGPEFLIYFQGTGAADDSGLPNDRFFAVRPEGSVSTLKIQRTERGDSAVYLCASSLSTYNTGELFFGEGSRLTVL.

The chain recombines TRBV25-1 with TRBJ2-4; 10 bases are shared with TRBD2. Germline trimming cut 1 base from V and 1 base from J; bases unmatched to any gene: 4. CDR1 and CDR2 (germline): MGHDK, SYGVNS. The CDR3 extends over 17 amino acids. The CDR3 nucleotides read TGTGCCAGCAGTGAATCCGGTAGCGGGGGGGCCAAAAACATTCAGTACTTC. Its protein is CASSESGSGGAKNIQYF.

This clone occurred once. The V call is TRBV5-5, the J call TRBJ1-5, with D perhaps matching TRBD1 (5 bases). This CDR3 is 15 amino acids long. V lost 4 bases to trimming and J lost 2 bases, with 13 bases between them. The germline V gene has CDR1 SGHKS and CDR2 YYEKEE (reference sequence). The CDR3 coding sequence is TGTGCCAGCAGCCTCGGGGGGTTGGGCAATCAGCCCCAGCATTTT. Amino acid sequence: CASSLGGLGNQPQHF.